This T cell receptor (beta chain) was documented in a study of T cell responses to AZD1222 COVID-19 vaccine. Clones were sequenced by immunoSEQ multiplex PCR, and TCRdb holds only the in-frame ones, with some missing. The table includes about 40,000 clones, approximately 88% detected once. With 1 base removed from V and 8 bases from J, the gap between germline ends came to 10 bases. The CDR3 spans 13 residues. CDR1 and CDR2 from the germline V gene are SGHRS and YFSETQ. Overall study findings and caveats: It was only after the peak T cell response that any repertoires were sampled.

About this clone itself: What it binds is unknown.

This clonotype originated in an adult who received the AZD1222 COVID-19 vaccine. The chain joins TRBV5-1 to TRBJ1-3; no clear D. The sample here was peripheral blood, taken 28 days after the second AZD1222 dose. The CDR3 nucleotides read TGCGCCAGCAGCTTGTCTCCCCGGGACACCATATATTTT. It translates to CASSLSPRDTIYF.